What follows describes a single T cell receptor (beta chain). Other DNA sequences of this sample code for an identical CDR3. Losses at the gene ends were 5 bases for V and 0 bases for J; bases not matched to a gene: 5. CDR1 and CDR2 from the germline V gene are SGHTA and FQGNSA. The CDR3 is 15 amino acids. Splitting of CD4+ cells produced CD45RA+ naive and CD45RA-negative memory subsets. This entry comes from a study of shared clonotypes between healthy human individuals. Profiled with immunoSEQ multiplex PCR; TCRdb holds only in-frame clones, not every one. The table includes roughly 2.5 million clones, more than 90% detected once.

The chain couples TRBV7-2 to TRBJ2-7; 9 bases agree with TRBD1. The origin of this receptor is a man younger than 30 in good health. Input material: naive CD4+ T cells sorted from blood. The subset denotes: CD45RA+ positively selected. The CDR3 sequence: CASSPGQGSSYEQYF. The CDR3 nucleotides read TGTGCCAGCAGCCCGGGACAGGGATCCTCCTACGAGCAGTACTTC.